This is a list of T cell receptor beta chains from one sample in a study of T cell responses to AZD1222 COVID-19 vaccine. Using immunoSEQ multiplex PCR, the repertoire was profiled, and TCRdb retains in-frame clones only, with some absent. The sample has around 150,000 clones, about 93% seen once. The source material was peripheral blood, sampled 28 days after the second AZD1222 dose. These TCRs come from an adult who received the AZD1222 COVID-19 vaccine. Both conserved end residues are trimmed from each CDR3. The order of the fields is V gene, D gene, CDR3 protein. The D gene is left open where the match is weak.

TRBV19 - ASMTGSMSNQPQH
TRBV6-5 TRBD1 ASRTQGKDGYT
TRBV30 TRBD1 AWSRQGRANYGYT
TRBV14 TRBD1 ASSRPGQGAYEQY
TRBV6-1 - ASSEQRLDQPQH
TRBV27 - ASSLFPSGGLNEQF
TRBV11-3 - ASSLAMNTEAF
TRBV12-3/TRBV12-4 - ASSPQGNEQF
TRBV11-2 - ASSHTLPRGYT
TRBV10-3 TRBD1 AISESILDRGGTEAF
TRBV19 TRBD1 ASSRDRGLVEQF
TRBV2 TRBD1 ASSGGTGEKLF
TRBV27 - ASSLGTLGDSNTEAF
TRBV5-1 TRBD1 ASSPGVTGAHEKLF
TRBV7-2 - ASSFPNSNNEQF
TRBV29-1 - SVDGTETYEQY
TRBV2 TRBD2 ASSLAGEQF
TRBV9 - ASSVAPGEGEYEQY
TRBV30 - AWSVEGDTQY
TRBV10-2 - ASRDISGNTIY
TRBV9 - ASTRDSDTQY
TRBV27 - ASSLGRGGEQY
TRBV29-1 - SVDLSGEQY
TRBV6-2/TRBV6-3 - ASSWGTPNEQF
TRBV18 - ASSPLPTGGSQPQH
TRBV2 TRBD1 ASSEGQGVQETQY
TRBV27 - ASSLDRGNQPQH
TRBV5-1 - ASSLSGRASGANVLT
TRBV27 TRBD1 ASRRTGGRGYGYT
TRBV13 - ASSPVGAGVDEQF
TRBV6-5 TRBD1 ASSLTPTGPLYEQY
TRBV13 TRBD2 ASSWEREGNSYNEQF
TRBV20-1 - SASSGAHTEAF
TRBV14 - ASSQMNYGYT
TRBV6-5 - ASRIQGMNTEAF
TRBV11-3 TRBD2 ASSLRAGNSYEQY
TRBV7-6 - ASSPLGTSYEQY
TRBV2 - ASSEGYMDREY
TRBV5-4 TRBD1 ASSQGAGTEAF
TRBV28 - ASTWGGATNEKLF
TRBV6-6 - ASRTDVARGTQY
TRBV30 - AWSGRGTEAF
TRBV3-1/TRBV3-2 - ASSQGSGGFGNSPLH
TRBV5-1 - ASSMPPQETQY
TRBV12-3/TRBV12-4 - ASRDVTEAF
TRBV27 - ASSPLQGNEKLF
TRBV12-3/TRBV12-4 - ASSGGLGETQY
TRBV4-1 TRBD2 ASSQERTSVHEQY
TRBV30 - AWSALTAPASGNTIY
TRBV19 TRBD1 ASREPGGVNEQY
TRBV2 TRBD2 ASSVSSGSVGNEQF
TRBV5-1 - ASSTLVGSSYEQY
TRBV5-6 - ASSNTYRDWYYGYT
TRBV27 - ASSPYFATGESSYEQY
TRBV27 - ASSSSIFYEQY
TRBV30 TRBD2 AWSVAGGENVLT
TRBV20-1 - SASSGSYYNEQF
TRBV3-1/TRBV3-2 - ASRQQGPSRSYEQY